These T cell receptor beta chains were read from a single sample in a study of graft-versus-host responses after intestinal transplantation. Assay: immunoSEQ multiplex PCR; the TCRdb copy retains only in-frame clones and omits some. Among some 120,000 clones listed, about 92% were seen once. Their antigens are not known. This material consisted of unstimulated CD8+ T cells sorted from spleen or lymph node cells, taken before transplant. The receptors were sampled from a human donor who was the organ donor for an intestinal transplant. Both conserved end residues are trimmed from each CDR3.

V gene: TRBV7-2
J gene: TRBJ1-1
CDR3 protein: ASSPGPYRKTEAF

V gene: TRBV4-1
J gene: TRBJ2-7
CDR3 protein: ASSQVGADEQY

V gene: TRBV10-1
J gene: TRBJ2-4
CDR3 protein: ASSAGRIPAKNIQY

V gene: TRBV7-9
J gene: TRBJ2-7
CDR3 protein: ASSFGTYEQY

V gene: TRBV5-1
J gene: TRBJ2-4
CDR3 protein: ASRATIQY

V gene: TRBV5-8
J gene: TRBJ1-1
CDR3 protein: ASSLAYRTEAF

V gene: TRBV11-2
J gene: TRBJ2-1
CDR3 protein: ASSLIPSGRYEQF

V gene: TRBV21-1
J gene: TRBJ2-7
CDR3 protein: ASLGQDGVGRPGEQY

V gene: TRBV13
J gene: TRBJ2-3
CDR3 protein: ASSFIPSAGTDTQY

V gene: TRBV28
J gene: TRBJ1-4
CDR3 protein: ASDYTGDNEKLF

V gene: TRBV28
J gene: TRBJ2-7
CDR3 protein: ASSLTASYEQY

V gene: TRBV5-1
J gene: TRBJ2-7
CDR3 protein: ASSLGPPYEQY

V gene: TRBV5-6
J gene: TRBJ1-1
CDR3 protein: ASSLDNTEAF

V gene: TRBV6-1
J gene: TRBJ1-3
CDR3 protein: ASSEEVGPGNTIY

V gene: TRBV6-4
J gene: TRBJ1-4
CDR3 protein: ASSFLSPNEKLF

V gene: TRBV6-4
J gene: TRBJ2-2
CDR3 protein: ASSDKLAGNTGELF

V gene: TRBV7-8
J gene: TRBJ1-4
CDR3 protein: ASSFPGRGTNEKLF

V gene: TRBV27
J gene: TRBJ2-2
CDR3 protein: ASSVGQGNTGELF

V gene: TRBV7-9
J gene: -
CDR3 protein: ASRALAGRYNEQF

V gene: TRBV4-1
J gene: TRBJ2-2
CDR3 protein: ASSPLAGNTGELF

V gene: TRBV4-2
J gene: TRBJ1-2
CDR3 protein: ASSLGVSGYT

V gene: TRBV4-1
J gene: TRBJ1-3
CDR3 protein: ASSPNGNTIY

V gene: TRBV23-1
J gene: TRBJ2-1
CDR3 protein: ASSQPMPLGQPANEQF

V gene: TRBV5-4
J gene: TRBJ2-1
CDR3 protein: ASSPAEADEQF

V gene: TRBV27
J gene: TRBJ2-3
CDR3 protein: ASSRIAGGIDTQY

V gene: TRBV19
J gene: TRBJ2-2
CDR3 protein: ASRFTGELF

V gene: TRBV9
J gene: TRBJ2-7
CDR3 protein: ASSVAIAGGSHEQY

V gene: TRBV2
J gene: TRBJ2-7
CDR3 protein: ASRLSGTGSYEQY

V gene: TRBV9
J gene: TRBJ2-1
CDR3 protein: ASSGGREQF

V gene: TRBV30
J gene: TRBJ1-1
CDR3 protein: AWGHTMNTEAF

V gene: TRBV4-1
J gene: TRBJ2-7
CDR3 protein: ASSQRAAAHYEQY

V gene: TRBV7-8
J gene: TRBJ2-3
CDR3 protein: ASSGGTDTQY

V gene: TRBV4-1
J gene: TRBJ1-1
CDR3 protein: ASSQDPGDTEAF

V gene: TRBV29-1
J gene: TRBJ1-1
CDR3 protein: SVEGLDDTEAF

V gene: TRBV19
J gene: TRBJ2-6
CDR3 protein: ASSIDLAGANVLT

V gene: TRBV4-2
J gene: TRBJ2-3
CDR3 protein: ASSQILEREDTDTQY

V gene: TRBV5-6
J gene: TRBJ1-5
CDR3 protein: ASSLGVNSNQPQH

V gene: TRBV5-4
J gene: TRBJ1-1
CDR3 protein: ASSLEGGGTEAF

V gene: TRBV4-2
J gene: TRBJ2-5
CDR3 protein: ASSLNGPREQY

V gene: TRBV7-9
J gene: TRBJ1-1
CDR3 protein: ASSFSHLRTTEAF

V gene: TRBV7-8
J gene: TRBJ2-1
CDR3 protein: ASSSTRTEQF

V gene: TRBV10-3
J gene: TRBJ2-7
CDR3 protein: AISVIPPGRASYEQY

V gene: TRBV6-1
J gene: TRBJ2-5
CDR3 protein: ASSEDTFGGRYQETQY

V gene: TRBV10-3
J gene: TRBJ2-7
CDR3 protein: AISAGGYEQY

V gene: TRBV27
J gene: TRBJ1-1
CDR3 protein: ASSLTGRGTEAF

V gene: TRBV28
J gene: TRBJ2-6
CDR3 protein: ASTQGGPFSGANVLT

V gene: TRBV19
J gene: TRBJ1-1
CDR3 protein: ASSSLTGRAFEVAF

V gene: TRBV7-8
J gene: TRBJ2-7
CDR3 protein: ASSLVTFYEQY